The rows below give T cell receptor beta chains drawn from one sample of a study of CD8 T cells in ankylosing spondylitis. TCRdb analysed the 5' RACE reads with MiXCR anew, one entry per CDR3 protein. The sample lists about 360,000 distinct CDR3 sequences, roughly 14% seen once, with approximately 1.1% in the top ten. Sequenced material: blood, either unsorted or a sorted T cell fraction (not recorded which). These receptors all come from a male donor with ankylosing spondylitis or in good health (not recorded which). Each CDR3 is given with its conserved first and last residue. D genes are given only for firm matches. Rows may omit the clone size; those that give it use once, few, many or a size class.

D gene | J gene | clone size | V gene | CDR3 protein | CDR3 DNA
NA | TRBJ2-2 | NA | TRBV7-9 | CASSHLAVQGGTGELFF | TGTGCCAGCAGTCATCTAGCGGTTCAAGGGGGCACCGGGGAGCTGTTTTTT
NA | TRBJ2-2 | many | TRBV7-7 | CASSLIPGSNTGELFF | TGTGCCAGCAGCTTAATACCGGGTTCGAACACCGGGGAGCTGTTTTTT
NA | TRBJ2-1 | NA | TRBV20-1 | CSASAGTSLGEQFF | TGCAGTGCTAGCGCCGGGACTTCACTAGGGGAGCAGTTCTTC
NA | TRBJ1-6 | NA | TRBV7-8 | CASSEGYNSPLHF | TGTGCCAGCAGCGAAGGGTATAATTCACCCCTCCACTTT
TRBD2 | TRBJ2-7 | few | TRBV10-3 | CAISAGTSAYEQYF | TGTGCCATCAGTGCAGGGACTAGCGCCTACGAGCAGTACTTC
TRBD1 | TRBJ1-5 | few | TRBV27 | CASSFTGANQPQHF | TGTGCCAGCAGTTTTACAGGGGCCAATCAGCCCCAGCATTTT
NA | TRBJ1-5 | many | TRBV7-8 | CASSLERAQPQHF | TGTGCCAGCAGCTTAGAAAGGGCGCAGCCCCAGCATTTT
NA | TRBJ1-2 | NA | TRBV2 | CASSEGGEGSGYTF | TGTGCCAGCAGTGAAGGTGGGGAGGGTAGTGGCTACACCTTC
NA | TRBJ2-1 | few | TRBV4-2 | CASSQDQGRSYNEQFF | TGTGCCAGCAGCCAAGATCAGGGGCGGTCCTACAATGAGCAGTTCTTC
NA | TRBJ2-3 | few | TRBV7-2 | CASSLGSPGVADTQYF | TGTGCCAGCAGCTTAGGCTCTCCGGGGGTAGCCGATACGCAGTATTTT
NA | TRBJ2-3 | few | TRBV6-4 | CASSDSRTAYTDTQYF | TGTGCCAGCAGTGACTCAAGGACAGCATACACAGATACGCAGTATTTT
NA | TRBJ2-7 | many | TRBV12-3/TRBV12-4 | CASSAMGGEEQYF | TGTGCCAGCAGTGCGATGGGAGGTGAGGAGCAGTACTTC
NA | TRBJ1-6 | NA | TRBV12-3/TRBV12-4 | CASSPVDSRFNSPLHF | TGTGCCAGCAGTCCCGTTGACAGCCGGTTTAATTCACCCCTCCACTTT
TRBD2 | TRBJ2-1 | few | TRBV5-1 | CASSLREGDEQFF | TGCGCCAGCAGCTTGCGGGAGGGGGATGAGCAGTTCTTC
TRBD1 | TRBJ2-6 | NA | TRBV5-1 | CASSPRTGEGSGANVLTF | TGCGCCAGCAGCCCTCGGACAGGTGAGGGGTCTGGGGCCAACGTCCTGACTTTC
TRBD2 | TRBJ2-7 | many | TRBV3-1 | CASRGTSGTYEQYF | TGTGCCAGCAGGGGGACTAGCGGGACTTACGAGCAGTACTTC
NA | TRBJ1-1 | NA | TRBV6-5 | CASSYGGMPEAFF | TGTGCCAGCAGTTACGGGGGGATGCCTGAAGCTTTCTTT
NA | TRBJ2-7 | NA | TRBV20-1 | CSASFLSRYEQYF | TGCAGTGCTAGTTTCCTAAGTCGGTACGAGCAGTACTTC
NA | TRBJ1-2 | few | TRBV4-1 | CASSQDTGYTF | TGCGCCAGCAGCCAAGATACTGGCTACACCTTC
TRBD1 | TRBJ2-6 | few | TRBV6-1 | CASRMTGVSGANVLTF | TGTGCCAGCAGGATGACAGGGGTCTCTGGGGCCAACGTCCTGACTTTC
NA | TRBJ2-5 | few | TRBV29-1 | CSAGTFGETQYF | TGCAGCGCCGGGACTTTTGGGGAGACCCAGTACTTC
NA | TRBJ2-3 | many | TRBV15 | CATSRGGTLSTDTQYF | TGTGCCACCAGCAGAGGTGGGACTTTAAGCACAGATACGCAGTATTTT
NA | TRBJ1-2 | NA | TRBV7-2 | CASSLKGSGGYTF | TGTGCCAGCAGCTTAAAGGGGTCGGGGGGCTACACCTTC
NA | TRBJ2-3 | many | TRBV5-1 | CASSDPQGPDTQYF | TGCGCCAGCAGCGATCCACAGGGTCCAGATACGCAGTATTTT
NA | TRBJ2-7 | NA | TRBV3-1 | CASSQEVLGAYEQYF | TGTGCCAGCAGCCAAGAGGTCCTGGGGGCTTACGAGCAGTACTTC
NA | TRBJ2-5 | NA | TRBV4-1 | CASSQDGGSAIETQYF | TGCGCCAGCAGCCAAGATGGTGGTAGCGCTATCGAGACCCAGTACTTC
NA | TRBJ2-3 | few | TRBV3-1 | CASSRTPSTDTQYF | TGTGCCAGCAGCAGGACACCTTCCACAGATACGCAGTATTTT
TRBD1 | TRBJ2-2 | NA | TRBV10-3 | CAISDRVGELFF | TGTGCCATCAGCGACAGGGTCGGGGAGCTGTTTTTT
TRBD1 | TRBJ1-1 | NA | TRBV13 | CASSVRTGGTEAFF | TGTGCCAGCAGCGTTCGGACAGGCGGGACTGAAGCTTTCTTT
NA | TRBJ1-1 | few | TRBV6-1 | CASSAVTGLGTEAFF | TGTGCCAGCAGCGCAGTCACAGGGCTGGGGACTGAAGCTTTCTTT
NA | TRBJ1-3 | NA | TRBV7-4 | CASSLQGPNTIYF | TGTGCCAGCAGCTTACAGGGACCAAACACCATATATTTT
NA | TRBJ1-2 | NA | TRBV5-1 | CASSRPGVDYGYTF | TGCGCCAGCAGCCGCCCCGGGGTCGACTATGGCTACACCTTC
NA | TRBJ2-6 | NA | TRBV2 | CASSEGQGFSGANVLTF | TGTGCCAGCAGCGAGGGGCAGGGTTTCTCTGGGGCCAACGTCCTGACTTTC
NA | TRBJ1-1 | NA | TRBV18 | CASSPPSRGDAEAFF | TGTGCCAGCTCACCACCGTCACGAGGGGACGCTGAAGCTTTCTTT
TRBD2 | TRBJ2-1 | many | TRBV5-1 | CASSPGTSGIREQFF | TGCGCCAGCAGCCCCGGGACTAGCGGGATCAGGGAGCAGTTCTTC